This paragraph covers one T cell receptor beta chain sequence. This clone was recorded once. Its antigen is currently not known. No qualities accompany the bases; no much larger clone lies one base away. One collaborating source in Seattle enrolled patients during active infection and followed them longitudinally through the course of disease. Each collaborating institution followed its own protocols to collect whole blood in K2EDTA tubes. Collaborator samples were shipped for TCRbeta analysis as frozen whole blood, isolated PBMCs, or DNA extracted from either sample type. The germline V gene sets CDR1 to SQVTM and CDR2 to ANQGSEA. The CDR3, cysteine through phenylalanine, is 18 amino acids long. The read is trimmed to its CDR3 DNA, 54 bases read in frame from base 1. Compared with germline, V lacks 2 bases and J lacks 3 bases; bases without a gene match: 12. This sample is drawn from a study of blood T cell repertoires in COVID-19 (dated by TCRdb to 2020 to 2021). Notes on the research overall: The collaborator samples originated in the United States, Italy and Spain and spanned the acute and convalescent phases of COVID-19. The dataset comprised deeply sampled blood TCRbeta repertoires from subjects exposed to, actively infected with, or recovered from COVID-19. The samples were drawn from the first 160 participants of the ongoing ImmuneRACE study and from 1,254 subjects provided by 6 global collaborators. The prospective study material was composed of cDNA or gDNA derived from T cells, B-cell-depleted T cells, or PBMCs. HLA class I and class II types, where available, came from metadata supplied by the sample provider rather than from assay-based typing. The repertoires were released in a freely available public database intended as a resource for research on the immune response to SARS-CoV-2. Sample metadata almost always included a de-identified subject ID, COVID-19 status, age in years and sex.

The full study reports these points: Clinical and demographic metadata were provided uncurated, with the amount varying by source and participant.

The immunoSEQ Assay, a bias-controlled multiplex PCR, was used to amplify TCRbeta CDR3 regions from genomic DNA. The original methods were these. Within the assay, amplification of reference gene primers was used to estimate how many nucleated cells each sample contained. To quantify the absolute abundance of each unique TCRbeta CDR3 rearrangement, sequence reads were collapsed and filtered. For each sample, productive Simpson clonality was calculated as the square root of Simpson's diversity index over productive rearrangements. The table was pulled from immuneACCESS by TCRdb, which kept in-frame rearrangements only. Such tables lose some clones; where checked, under half of the loss comes from unresolved V genes, and the rest has no known cause. V and J calls and clone size follow that table, whereas D and trimming were derived from the DNA. In all, the sample holds around 38,000 clones, and about 90% of those were seen once. Around 4.5% of the sample comes from the top ten.

The source is a man aged 60 to 75 with COVID-19, enrolled during active disease. The chain employs TRBV29-1 and TRBJ2-6, and 8 junctional nucleotides match TRBD1. Material: peripheral blood. The CDR3 region has the sequence CSVETPGTGGFGANVLTF. The DNA sequence is TGCAGCGTTGAAACACCGGGAACAGGGGGTTTTGGGGCCAACGTCCTGACTTTC.